Listed here are 6 T cell receptor beta chains from one sample, sequenced in a study of low-dose radiotherapy and immunotherapy resistance in tumors. TRAV- and TRBV-specific primers, spanning alpha and beta chains, primed first-strand cDNA. The PCR that amplified TCRs ran for 20 cycles, relying on a constant-region primer and a V-primer adapter. TCRdb called the reads again in MiXCR, with one record for every CDR3 protein. The sample includes roughly 32,000 distinct CDR3 sequences, approximately 49% of them seen just once. Time point here: after trial treatment. Treatment of the sample: LDRT plus nivolumab, ipilimumab, low-dose cyclophosphamide and aspirin (RACIN trial). The specimen was PBMCs, collected after low-dose radiotherapy plus immunotherapy. These receptors were collected from a male donor with gallbladder cancer.

This clonotype appeared once. The rearrangement joins TRBV5-1 to TRBJ2-1, with 7 bases matching TRBD2. The CDR3 sequence is 15 residues long. Germline-derived CDR1 and CDR2 are SGHRS and YFSETQ. The V gene end was trimmed by 2 bases and the J gene end by 8 bases; junction bases not matched to a gene: 10. The CDR3 DNA reads TGCGCCAGCAGCTTTCCGGGAGGTACGGGTGATGAGCAGTTCTTC. Its protein is CASSFPGGTGDEQFF.

There are many counts of this clonotype. The rearrangement uses TRBV5-1 and TRBJ2-1; 10 nucleotides agree with TRBD2. The CDR3 has 20 amino acids. Germline V gene lookup returns CDR1 SGHRS and CDR2 YFSETQ. Unmatched junction bases numbered 12, after V lost 0 bases and J lost 0 bases. CDR3 nucleotides: TGCGCCAGCAGCTTGGCCATGGCTAGCGGGGGCCGGAGCTCCTACAATGAGCAGTTCTTC. It is translated as CASSLAMASGGRSSYNEQFF.

On this clonotype itself: At one end the junction does not follow the germline gene, possibly because of a read error. The CDR3: CASSLRNRWGTEAFF. The CDR3 bases are TGTGCCAGCAGCTTGCGGAACAGGTGGGGCACTGAAGCTTTCTTT. This chain uses TRBV5-3 with TRBJ1-1; perhaps TRBD1 as D (5 bases). TRBV5-3 is known as an ORF, though its function is uncertain. The CDR3 totals 15 residues.

The table lists this clonotype with a count of one. At one boundary the junction diverges from the germline segment, which might be a read error. The gene calls are TRBV28 and TRBJ2-1, with D perhaps matching TRBD1 (6 bases). The CDR3 is 16 amino acids. Germline V gene data show CDR1 as MDHEN and CDR2 as SYDVKM. CDR3: CASSSQLRTVANEQFF. The DNA for the CDR3 is TGTGCCAGCAGTTCTCAGCTAAGGACAGTGGCCAATGAACAGTTCTTC.

A word on this clonotype: The limits of the CDR3 on the DNA are not certain, so only TCRdb's listed CDR3 is given. The rearrangement links TRBV14 to TRBJ2-2; the table's D call, TRBD1, was not checked against the DNA. CDR1 and CDR2 (germline): SGHDN, FVKESK. The CDR3 spans 16 amino acids, including both terminal residues. CDR3 in amino acids: CASSQGRYTGELFFFF.

Details on this clonotype: Since a far larger clone is one base different, this is likely a read error. The chain joins TRBV5-4 to TRBJ2-1; D remains ambiguous. Germline-derived CDR1 and CDR2 are SGHNT and YYREEE (reference sequence). The CDR3 sequence is 15 residues long. V lost 0 bases, J lost 10 bases, and 17 bases lay in between. CDR3 protein: CASSLGRPSSYEQFF. The CDR3 nucleotides read TGTGCCAGCAGCTTGGGCAGACCCAGCTCCTACGAGCAGTTCTTC.